This T cell receptor (beta chain) comes out of a study of T cell responses to AZD1222 COVID-19 vaccine. Study-level points and caveats: No day 14 peak samples; only post-peak repertoires were characterized. Spike-specific TCR repertoires showed rising breadth and depth after two AZD1222 doses. Along spike, vaccine-associated CD4 TCRs were found throughout, with dominance at 160-218 and 743-854.

The length of the CDR3 is 16 residues. The trim removed 5 bases at V and 7 bases at J, leaving 10 bases unmatched. CDR1 and CDR2 (germline): SGHTA, FQGNSA. Clones were read by immunoSEQ multiplex PCR, and TCRdb kept only the in-frame ones, dropping some. The sample has 53,000 or so clones, 65% to 90% seen once. Comments on this clone: No antigen is known for it.

Second doses at about 4 or about 12 weeks were pooled. The TCR comes from an adult who received the AZD1222 COVID-19 vaccine. The specimen comprised peripheral blood, sampled 28 days after the second AZD1222 dose. The chain joins TRBV7-2 to TRBJ1-6; 8 bases align to TRBD1. The CDR3: CASSTFRTGTNSPLHF. The CDR3 coding sequence is TGTGCCAGCAGCACATTCCGGACAGGGACGAATTCACCCCTCCACTTT.